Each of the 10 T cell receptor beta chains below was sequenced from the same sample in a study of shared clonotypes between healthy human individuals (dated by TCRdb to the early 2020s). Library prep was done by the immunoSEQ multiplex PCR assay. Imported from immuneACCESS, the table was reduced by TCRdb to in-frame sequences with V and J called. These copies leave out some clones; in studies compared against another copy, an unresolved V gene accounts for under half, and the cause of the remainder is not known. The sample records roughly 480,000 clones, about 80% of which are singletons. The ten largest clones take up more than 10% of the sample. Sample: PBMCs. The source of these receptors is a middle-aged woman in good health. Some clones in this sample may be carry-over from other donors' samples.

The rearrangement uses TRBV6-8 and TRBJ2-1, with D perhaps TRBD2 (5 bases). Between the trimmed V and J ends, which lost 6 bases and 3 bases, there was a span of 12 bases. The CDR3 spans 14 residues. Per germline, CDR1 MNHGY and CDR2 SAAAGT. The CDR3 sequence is CASSGVPHYNEQFF. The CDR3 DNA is TGTGCCAGCAGCGGGGTTCCTCACTACAATGAGCAGTTCTTC.

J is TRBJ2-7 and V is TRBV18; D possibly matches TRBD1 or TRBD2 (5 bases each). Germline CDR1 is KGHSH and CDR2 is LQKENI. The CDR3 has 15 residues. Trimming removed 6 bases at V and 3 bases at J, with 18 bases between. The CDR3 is CASSPGTPALYEQYF. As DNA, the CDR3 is TGTGCCAGCTCCCCAGGGACCCCCGCCCTCTACGAGCAGTACTTC.

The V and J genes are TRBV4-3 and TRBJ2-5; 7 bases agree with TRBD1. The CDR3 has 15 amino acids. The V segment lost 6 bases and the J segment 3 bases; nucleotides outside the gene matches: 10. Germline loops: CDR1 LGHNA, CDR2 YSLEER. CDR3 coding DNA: TGCGCCAGCAGGCCTACTGGACAGGTGAAAGAGACCCAGTACTTC. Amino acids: CASRPTGQVKETQYF.

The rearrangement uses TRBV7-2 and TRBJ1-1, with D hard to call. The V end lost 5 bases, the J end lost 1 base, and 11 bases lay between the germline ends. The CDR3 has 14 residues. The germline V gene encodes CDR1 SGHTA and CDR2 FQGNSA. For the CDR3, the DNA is TGTGCCAGCAGCCCTTTGCGGGGGAACACTGAAGCTTTCTTT. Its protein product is CASSPLRGNTEAFF.

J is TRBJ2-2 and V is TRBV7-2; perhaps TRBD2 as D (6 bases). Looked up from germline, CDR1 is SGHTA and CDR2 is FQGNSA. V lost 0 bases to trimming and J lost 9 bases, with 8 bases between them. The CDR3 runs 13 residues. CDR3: CASSLALARELFF. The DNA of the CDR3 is TGTGCCAGCAGCTTAGCACTAGCTAGGGAGCTGTTTTTT.

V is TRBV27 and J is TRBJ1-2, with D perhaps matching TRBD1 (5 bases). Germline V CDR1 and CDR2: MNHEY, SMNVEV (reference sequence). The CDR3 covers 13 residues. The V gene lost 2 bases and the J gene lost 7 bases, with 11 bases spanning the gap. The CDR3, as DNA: TGTGCCAGCAGTTTAGGGCCCGGGGCTGGCTACACCTTC. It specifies CASSLGPGAGYTF.

This CDR3 reads CASSGYNEQFF. CDR3 DNA sequence: TGTGCCAGCTCCGGCTACAATGAGCAGTTCTTC. The V gene is TRBV2, the J gene TRBJ2-1; D remains unclear. In germline, CDR1 is SNHLY, CDR2 FYNNEI. The CDR3 covers 11 residues. The V end lost 8 bases, the J end lost 3 bases, and 5 bases lay between the germline ends. Filled out from reference TRBV2 and TRBJ2-1, the complete variable domain reads EPEVTQTPSHQVTQMGQEVILRCVPISNHLYFYWYRQILGQKVEFLVSFYNNEISEKSEIFDDQFSVERPDGSNFTLKIRSTKLEDSAMYFCASSGYNEQFFGPGTRLTVL.

The CDR3 DNA sequence: TGCAGCGTTGGGTTCTGGGACAGGGGGGACATTCAGTACTTC. Protein sequence: CSVGFWDRGDIQYF. This chain uses TRBV29-1 with TRBJ2-4, with 11 bases that match TRBD1. Germline assignment: CDR1 SQVTM and CDR2 ANQGSEA. V dropped 4 bases and J dropped 8; count of bases not matched to a gene: 7. CDR3 length: 14 residues.

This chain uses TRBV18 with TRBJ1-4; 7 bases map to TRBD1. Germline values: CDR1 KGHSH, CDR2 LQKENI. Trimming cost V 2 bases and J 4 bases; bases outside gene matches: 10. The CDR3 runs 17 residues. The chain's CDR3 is CASSPVYRGSSNEKLFF. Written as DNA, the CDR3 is TGTGCCAGCTCACCAGTCTACAGGGGTAGTAGTAATGAAAAACTGTTTTTT.

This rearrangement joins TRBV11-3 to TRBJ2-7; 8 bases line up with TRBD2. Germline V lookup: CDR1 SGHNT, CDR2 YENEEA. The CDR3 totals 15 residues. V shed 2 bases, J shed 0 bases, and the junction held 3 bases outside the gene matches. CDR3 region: CASSLKAGDSYEQYF. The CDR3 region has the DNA TGTGCCAGCAGCTTAAAAGCGGGGGACTCCTACGAGCAGTACTTC.